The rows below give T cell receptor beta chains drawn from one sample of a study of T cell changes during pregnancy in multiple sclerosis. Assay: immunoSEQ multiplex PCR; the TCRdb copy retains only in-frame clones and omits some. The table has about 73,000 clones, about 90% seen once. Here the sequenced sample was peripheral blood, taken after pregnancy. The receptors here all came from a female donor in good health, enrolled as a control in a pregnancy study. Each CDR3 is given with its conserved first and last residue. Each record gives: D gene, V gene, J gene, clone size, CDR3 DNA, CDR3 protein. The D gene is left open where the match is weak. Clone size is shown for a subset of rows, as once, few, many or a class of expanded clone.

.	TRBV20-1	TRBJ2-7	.	TGCAGTGCTACGCCCTACTACGAGCAGTACTTC	CSATPYYEQYF
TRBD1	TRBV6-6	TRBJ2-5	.	TGTGCCAGCAGTAACCGGGACAGGGGGCGAGAGACCCAGTACTTC	CASSNRDRGRETQYF
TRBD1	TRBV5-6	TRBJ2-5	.	TGTGCCAGCAGCTCGGCGACAGGGCAAGAGACCCAGTACTTC	CASSSATGQETQYF
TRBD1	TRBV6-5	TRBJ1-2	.	TGTGCCAGCAGTGGACAGGGGTCTCTTCGGGGCTACACCTTC	CASSGQGSLRGYTF
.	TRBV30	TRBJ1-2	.	TGTGCCTGGAGTGTAGGGGGGGGACGCTACACCTTC	CAWSVGGGRYTF
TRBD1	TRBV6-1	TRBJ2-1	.	TGTGCCAGCAGTGGGGACAGGGGAGCTAACAATGAGCAGTTCTTC	CASSGDRGANNEQFF
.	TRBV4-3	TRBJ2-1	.	TGCGCCAGCAGCCAGGGGCCGGCCTCCTACAATGAGCAGTTCTTC	CASSQGPASYNEQFF
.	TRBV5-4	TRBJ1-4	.	TGTGCCAGCAGCAGAAGGGGGGAAAAACTGTTTTTT	CASSRRGEKLFF
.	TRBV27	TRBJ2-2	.	TGTGCCAGCAGTCCCGGGACAACGAACACCGGGGAGCTGTTTTTT	CASSPGTTNTGELFF
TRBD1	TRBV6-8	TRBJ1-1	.	TGTGCCAGCAGTACGCCCCCCCGGGACAGGGGTCGTTACACTGAAGCTTTCTTT	CASSTPPRDRGRYTEAFF
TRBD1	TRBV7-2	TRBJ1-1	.	TGTGCCAGCAGCTTAGGGACAGGGGTCGCTGAAGCTTTCTTT	CASSLGTGVAEAFF
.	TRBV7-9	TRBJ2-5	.	TGTGCCAGCAGCATTTATCGGGGAGAGACCCAGTACTTC	CASSIYRGETQYF
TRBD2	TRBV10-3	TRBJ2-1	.	TGTGCCATCAGAGCCTCTAGCGGGAGGTTCCTGTTCTTC	CAIRASSGRFLFF
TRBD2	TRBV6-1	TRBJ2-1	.	TGTGCCAGCATAGCGGGGAGCTCCTACAATGAGCAGTTCTTC	CASIAGSSYNEQFF
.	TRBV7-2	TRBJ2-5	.	TGTGCCAGCAGCTTAGTACTCAGGGGTGGCGAGACCCAGTACTTC	CASSLVLRGGETQYF
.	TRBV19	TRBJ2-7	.	TGTGCCAGTAGCGCCCGTACAGGGTCGACCTACGAGCAGTACTTC	CASSARTGSTYEQYF
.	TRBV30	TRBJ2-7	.	TGTGCCTGGAGTCTCGAGGCCCCCTACGAGCAGTACTTC	CAWSLEAPYEQYF
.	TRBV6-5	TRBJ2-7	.	TGTGCCAGCAGTTACGCGGGACTCTCCTACGAGCAGTACTTC	CASSYAGLSYEQYF
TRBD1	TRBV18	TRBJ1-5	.	TGTGCCAGCTCACCACCCGACAGGGGTAGCAATCAGCCCCAGCATTTT	CASSPPDRGSNQPQHF
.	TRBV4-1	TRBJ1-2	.	TGCGCCAGCAGCCAAGATCCGGAAGGACAGAAATTTTATGGCTACACCTTC	CASSQDPEGQKFYGYTF
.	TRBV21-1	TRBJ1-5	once	TGTGCCAGCAGCAAAGGGACTACGCCCGGGACAGTCCTTTATAGCAATCAGCCCCAGCATTTT	CASSKGTTPGTVLYSNQPQHF
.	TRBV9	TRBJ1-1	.	TGTGCCAGCAGCGTAGACGACAGTAGGGTAGGCACTGAAGCTTTCTTT	CASSVDDSRVGTEAFF
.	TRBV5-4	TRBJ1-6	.	TGTGCCACCGCGGTCGGAAATTCACCCCTCCACTTT	CATAVGNSPLHF